This T cell receptor beta chain was identified in a study of beta chain features in type 1 diabetes (dated by TCRdb to about 2018). For context, the study as a whole: Mean age, gender distribution, total cell number and subset yield did not differ between patients and healthy donors. The study compared TCRB repertoires of sorted circulating CD4+ T cell subsets between recently diagnosed type 1 diabetes patients and matched healthy donors. Across all samples, some 110,000,000 sorted cells were examined, and cell number per subset correlated strongly with RNA yield. Naive and central memory subsets were obtained from all 30 or so donors, but regulatory and stem cell-like memory subsets were isolated from only 8 patients and roughly 8 healthy donors.

Beyond this particular receptor, the publication reports: Patients with type 1 diabetes made fewer insertions and deleted more nucleotides at VDJ recombination sites, implying thymic rearrangement abnormalities. Because cDNA rather than genomic DNA was sequenced, highly expressing activated cells could have been over-represented, although no difference in activation and CD3 levels was found between groups. HLA sub-analyses involved small numbers of individuals, so any influence of HLA type on TCRB rearrangement remained unresolved. Shorter templates might be favored by PCR, yet because patient and control samples were amplified and corrected together, any such skew would affect both groups equally. In all four CD4+ subsets, TCRB CDR3 length was moderately but significantly shorter in type 1 diabetes patients. Naive, central memory and regulatory TCRB repertoires appeared more similar among patients than among healthy donors.

The High Capacity cDNA Reverse Transcription Kit was used to reverse transcribe all of the isolated RNA, meaning that expressed TCRB transcripts were what got sequenced. Deep immunoSEQ sequencing was applied to naive, central memory and regulatory T cell samples, giving an average of roughly 3.5 million total reads per sample. Sorted cells were lysed in RLT buffer, and RNA was extracted using DNase-treated RNeasy Micro or Mini kits according to cell number. Each cell subset was processed on its own to prevent cross-contamination, while patient and healthy donor samples were processed together. TCRB sequences were amplified from cDNA with the immunoSEQ multiplex PCR, producing 87-bp fragments spanning the CDR3 region. Sequencing of the amplicons was done on the Illumina HiSeq platform. On the study's bioinformatics: PCR bias was computationally corrected using synthetic template baselines, reads within Hamming distance 2 were collapsed, and singletons that could not be merged were discarded. Reads were aligned to IMGT to assign V, D and J genes, CDR3 length, and insertions or deletions at six rearrangement sites. Within each subset, clonotype counts were normalized to the number of sorted cells before true diversity and Gini coefficients were calculated with the tcR R package. Repertoire sharing was quantified using the overlap coefficient calculated on TCRB nucleotide sequences. This is the immuneACCESS table as TCRdb keeps it, with only in-frame sequences that have V and J called. A part of the clones is gone; compared with another copy, unresolved V genes explain less than half, and the rest is unexplained. The DNA was the basis for D and trimming; V, J and clone size are from that table. The sample table holds under 150,000 clones, of which about 18% were seen once. Jointly, the top ten make up 2.6% of the sample.

Each donor gave one peripheral blood draw, averaging approximately 120 mL, which was collected into heparinised tubes. A BD FACSAria II and a panel including CD45RO, CCR7, CD25, CD127, CD95 and CD27 were used to sort naive, central memory, regulatory and stem cell-like memory CD4+ T cells. Every sorted population had a purity above 95%. PBMCs were isolated immediately by Lymphoprep density gradient centrifugation and stained directly without culture. Samples were stained and sorted in pairs, with one healthy donor and one patient per experiment, so that batch effects were minimized. The CDR3 holds 16 amino acids from the cysteine to the phenylalanine. Only the CDR3 part of the read is kept: 48 bases, read in frame from the first base. Relative to germline, V is missing 5 bases and J is missing 2 bases, with 9 bases of the junction outside any gene match. CDR1 and CDR2 (LNHDA, SQIVND) derive from the germline V gene (reference sequence).

Remarks on this clone: It has no known antigen specificity. Base qualities are not recorded, but no much larger clone differs from it by a single base.

The sequence derives from a man in his late teens or twenties with type 1 diabetes. The sequencing input was central memory CD4+ T cells from blood. The rearrangement combines TRBV19 with TRBJ2-7; 10 nucleotides in the junction match TRBD1. The CDR3 amino acid sequence is: CASSPIDRGQTYEQYF. The nucleotides are TGTGCCAGTAGTCCGATCGACAGGGGGCAAACCTACGAGCAGTACTTC.